These 22 T cell receptor beta chains came from one sample sequenced in a study of T cell repertoires in cytomegalovirus infection. TCRdb fed the reads into MiXCR, producing one record per CDR3 protein. The table has about 400,000 distinct CDR3 sequences, about a sixth seen once. Sequenced: PBMCs. The receptor set was obtained from a human donor in good health (CMV status not recorded). Some clones in this sample may be carry-over from other donors' samples.

The gene calls are TRBV27 and TRBJ2-7, with 7 bases that match TRBD2. The trim removed 6 bases at V and 2 bases at J, leaving 4 bases unmatched. The CDR3 has 13 residues. Looked up from germline, CDR1 is MNHEY and CDR2 is SMNVEV (reference sequence). The CDR3 region has the DNA TGTGCCAGCAGCCTGACTAGCACCTACGAGCAGTACTTC. This gives the protein CASSLTSTYEQYF.

V gene TRBV18 combines with J gene TRBJ2-5; maybe TRBD2 (6 bases). The CDR3 has 14 amino acids. The germline gives CDR1 KGHSH, CDR2 LQKENI. Deletions cut 3 bases from V and 0 bases from J, with 8 bases between. CDR3 region: CASSPPGDQETQYF. The CDR3 DNA reads TGTGCCAGCTCACCTCCGGGAGACCAAGAGACCCAGTACTTC.

This clonotype was detected many times. The CDR3 reads CASSLGHNEQFF. CDR3 in DNA: TGTGCCAGCAGCTTAGGTCACAATGAGCAGTTCTTC. The rearrangement joins TRBV7-2 to TRBJ2-1; D remains unclear. The germline V gene has CDR1 SGHTA and CDR2 FQGNSA. The CDR3 has 12 residues. The V end lost 1 base, the J end lost 5 bases, and 3 bases lay between the germline ends.

Many counts were recorded for this clonotype. The V and J genes are TRBV7-2 and TRBJ1-2; D is perhaps TRBD1 (5 bases). Germline V gives CDR1 SGHTA, CDR2 FQGNSA. Deletions cut 3 bases from V and 2 bases from J, with 7 bases between. The CDR3 contains 13 residues. The CDR3 loop reads CASSFRENYGYTF. The CDR3 DNA follows: TGTGCCAGCAGCTTCAGGGAAAACTATGGCTACACCTTC. The full variable domain, with the rest looked up from reference TRBV7-2 and TRBJ1-2, is GAGVSQSPSNKVTEKGKDVELRCDPISGHTALYWYRQSLGQGLEFLIYFQGNSAPDKSGLPSDRFSAERTGGSVSTLTIQRTQQEDSAVYLCASSFRENYGYTFGSGTRLTVV.

This clonotype was seen ten or more times. V usage is TRBV7-8 and J usage is TRBJ2-7; D may be TRBD1 (6 bases). Between the trimmed V and J ends, which lost 2 bases and 4 bases, there was a span of 18 bases. The CDR3 sequence is 16 residues long. Germline V gives CDR1 SGHVS, CDR2 FQNEAQ. The CDR3 nucleotides are TGTGCCAGCAGCTTATCATCTGGGGGCCTCCATTACGAGCAGTACTTC. Its protein product is CASSLSSGGLHYEQYF. The whole variable domain, filled in from reference TRBV7-8 and TRBJ2-7, reads GAGVSQSPRYKVAKRGQDVALRCDPISGHVSLFWYQQALGQGPEFLTYFQNEAQLDKSGLPSDRFFAERPEGSVSTLKIQRTQQEDSAVYLCASSLSSGGLHYEQYFGPGTRLTVT.

This clonotype was detected only a few times. The J gene is TRBJ1-6, the V gene TRBV10-3; D is possibly TRBD1 (5 bases). The germline V gene has CDR1 ENHRY and CDR2 SYGVKD. The CDR3 is made up of 14 amino acids. Deletions cut 10 bases from V and 3 bases from J, with 13 bases between. CDR3 DNA: TGTGCCACCTCGACAGACGACTATAATTCACCCCTCCACTTT. It yields the protein CATSTDDYNSPLHF.

This clonotype was observed at least ten times. The chain links TRBV10-1 to TRBJ1-1; D not resolved. This CDR3 comprises 13 residues. V was clipped by 0 bases and J by 6 bases, with 8 bases between them. Germline V gives CDR1 WNHNN, CDR2 SYGVQD (reference sequence). As DNA, the CDR3 is TGCGCCAGCAGTGAGTCTATCGTATCTGAAGCTTTCTTT. Protein sequence: CASSESIVSEAFF.

This clonotype was detected a few times. The V gene is TRBV19, the J gene TRBJ2-1; D call uncertain. This CDR3 spans 14 amino acids. Trimming took 5 bases from V and 5 from J, leaving 13 bases between them. Germline CDR1 reads LNHDA; CDR2 reads SQIVND (reference sequence). As DNA, the CDR3 is TGTGCCAGTAGTCCGATTAGGACGGACAATGAGCAGTTCTTC. Protein product: CASSPIRTDNEQFF.

This clonotype was detected ten times or more. The CDR3 protein is CASSSRLAGGAQYF. Here the CDR3 DNA reads TGTGCCAGCAGCTCCAGACTAGCGGGTGGGGCCCAGTACTTC. The genes are TRBV7-2 and TRBJ2-5, with 10 bases lining up with TRBD2. Trimming took 4 bases from V and 9 from J; bases not matched to a gene: 8. The CDR3 runs 14 residues. Germline V CDR1 and CDR2: SGHTA, FQGNSA.

The sample holds a few counts of this clonotype. At one boundary the junction diverges from the germline segment, which might be a read error. The chain employs TRBV6-2 or TRBV6-3 and TRBJ2-7; TRBD2 matches at 7 bases. Germline-derived CDR1 and CDR2 are MNHEY and SVGEGT. The CDR3 runs to 14 residues. For the CDR3, the DNA is TGTGCCAGCAGTTACTCTAATACACCGGGACTACTTCACTTC. Protein: CASSYSNTPGLLHF.

This clonotype was counted many times. The rearrangement links TRBV7-8 to TRBJ1-1; tentative D call: TRBD1 (6 bases). Germline V gene sequence: CDR1 SGHVS, CDR2 FQNEAQ. This CDR3 spans 12 amino acids. Between the trimmed V and J ends, which lost 8 bases and 6 bases, there was a span of 13 bases. CDR3 loop: CASEGVFAEAFF. The CDR3 DNA follows: TGTGCCAGCGAGGGGGTCTTCGCTGAAGCTTTCTTT.

V usage is TRBV19 and J usage is TRBJ1-1; D perhaps matches TRBD1 (5 bases). The length of the CDR3 is 14 residues. Germline CDR1 is LNHDA and CDR2 is SQIVND (reference sequence). Trimming left V 4 bases short and J 7 bases short, with 16 bases between. Here the CDR3 reads CASSRQRIQSEAFF. DNA of the CDR3: TGTGCCAGTAGTAGACAGAGAATCCAGAGTGAAGCTTTCTTT.

The table lists this clonotype with a few counts. The CDR3 sequence is CASSEDLAAYGYTF. CDR3 nucleotides: TGTGCCAGCAGTGAAGATTTGGCAGCCTATGGCTACACCTTC. V usage is TRBV2 and J usage is TRBJ1-2; unclear D gene. This CDR3 is 14 amino acids long. Germline V lookup: CDR1 SNHLY, CDR2 FYNNEI. The V gene lost 1 base and the J gene lost 4 bases, with 10 bases spanning the gap. Using reference TRBV2 and TRBJ1-2 for the parts outside the CDR3, the full variable domain is EPEVTQTPSHQVTQMGQEVILRCVPISNHLYFYWYRQILGQKVEFLVSFYNNEISEKSEIFDDQFSVERPDGSNFTLKIRSTKLEDSAMYFCASSEDLAAYGYTFGSGTRLTVV.

This clonotype came up a few times. J is TRBJ1-4 and V is TRBV7-9, with unresolved D. The V end was cut by 2 bases, the J end by 8 bases, with 9 bases between. Germline CDR1 is SEHNR and CDR2 is FQNEAQ (reference sequence). The CDR3 spans 13 residues. The CDR3 bases are TGTGCCAGCAGCTTACGACTTAACGAAAAACTGTTTTTT. Translating gives CASSLRLNEKLFF. Full variable domain (remainder filled in from reference TRBV7-9 and TRBJ1-4): DTGVSQNPRHKITKRGQNVTFRCDPISEHNRLYWYRQTLGQGPEFLTYFQNEAQLEKSRLLSDRFSAERPKGSFSTLEIQRTEQGDSAMYLCASSLRLNEKLFFGSGTQLSVL.

The chain carries TRBV7-9 and TRBJ2-1; 10 nucleotides line up with TRBD2. Germline V gives CDR1 SEHNR, CDR2 FQNEAQ (reference sequence). Trimming removed 2 bases from V and 8 bases from J; junction bases left unmatched: 6. The CDR3 is 15 residues long. CDR3 residues: CASSLWPSGGYEQFF. The CDR3 DNA sequence: TGTGCCAGCAGCTTATGGCCTAGCGGGGGCTATGAGCAGTTCTTC.

This clonotype has only a few counts. The chain recombines TRBV19 with TRBJ2-7; no reliable D call. Germline loops: CDR1 LNHDA, CDR2 SQIVND (reference sequence). The V gene lost 1 base and the J gene lost 1 base, with 8 bases spanning the gap. The CDR3 runs 14 residues. CDR3: CASSIAVRSYEQYF. DNA for the CDR3: TGTGCCAGTAGTATAGCGGTCAGATCCTACGAGCAGTACTTC.

The rearrangement links TRBV4-3 to TRBJ1-4; 7 bases fit TRBD1. The germline V gene has CDR1 LGHNA and CDR2 YSLEER. J was trimmed by 2 bases and V by 5 bases; bases with no gene match: 11. This CDR3 comprises 17 residues. Here the CDR3 reads CASSEMRGRGTNEKLFF. The CDR3 DNA sequence: TGCGCCAGCAGCGAAATGAGGGGGCGAGGCACTAATGAAAAACTGTTTTTT.

The chain uses TRBV20-1 and TRBJ2-7, with 10 bases that match TRBD1. CDR1 and CDR2 (germline): DFQATT, SNEGSKA (reference sequence). V lost 6 bases and J lost 4; bases outside the gene matches: 3. The CDR3 is made up of 12 amino acids. The DNA for the CDR3 is TGCAGTGCGACAGGGGGCTTGTACGAGCAGTACTTC. Translated: CSATGGLYEQYF.

This clonotype has only a few counts. The chain uses TRBV12-3 or TRBV12-4 and TRBJ2-5, with a possible D match to TRBD2 (5 bases). CDR3 length equals 12 residues. V was trimmed by 6 bases and J by 8 bases, leaving 13 bases between them. This CDR3 is CASSDRRDTQYF. For the CDR3, the DNA is TGTGCCAGCAGCGATCGCCGGGATACCCAGTACTTC.

This clonotype was detected ten times or more. The chain couples TRBV28 to TRBJ2-5; the D gene could be TRBD1 or TRBD2 (5 bases each). Trimming left V 5 bases short and J 5 bases short, with 12 bases between. The CDR3 is 13 residues long. CDR1 and CDR2 (germline): MDHEN, SYDVKM. CDR3 sequence reads: CASSTQGRETQYF. The CDR3 DNA is TGTGCCAGCAGTACCCAGGGACGGGAGACCCAGTACTTC.

The chain has TRBV10-1 and TRBJ2-1; D is possibly TRBD2 (5 bases). The CDR3 runs to 16 residues. The V gene lost 3 bases and the J gene lost 1 base, with 13 bases spanning the gap. Per the germline V gene, CDR1 is WNHNN and CDR2 is SYGVQD (reference sequence). The CDR3 loop reads CASSDLGAASYNEQFF. CDR3 coding DNA: TGCGCCAGCAGTGATTTAGGAGCGGCTTCCTACAATGAGCAGTTCTTC.

This clonotype was observed at least ten times. The gene calls are TRBV7-2 and TRBJ1-1, with 7 nucleotides matching TRBD1. CDR1 is SGHTA, CDR2 FQGNSA, per germline. This CDR3 is 13 amino acids long. With 5 bases clipped from V and 4 bases from J, the junction kept 4 bases outside the gene matches. The CDR3 nucleotides are TGTGCCAGCAGCGTGGGACAGCGCACTGAAGCTTTCTTT. Translated, it gives CASSVGQRTEAFF.